Listed below are T cell receptor beta chains from one sample, sequenced in a study of siplizumab effects on memory and regulatory T cells. Profiled with immunoSEQ multiplex PCR; TCRdb holds only in-frame clones, not every one. The sample includes around 100,000 clones, 94% of them seen just once. The specimen sequenced was non-Treg CD4+ T cells sorted from blood. The receptors here all came from a human donor in good health. The CDR3 runs from the conserved cysteine through the conserved F or W. Fields, in order: CDR3 DNA, CDR3 protein, J gene, clone size, V gene, D gene. The D gene is left open where the match is weak. Rows may omit the clone size; those that give it use once, few, many or a size class.

CDR3 DNA: TGTGCCATCAGTGACGGGGGAGGATACGAGCAGTACTTC
CDR3 protein: CAISDGGGYEQYF
J gene: TRBJ2-7
clone size: .
V gene: TRBV10-3
D gene: .

CDR3 DNA: TGTGCCAGCAGCATACGACAGGGTTCCTACGAGCAGTACTTC
CDR3 protein: CASSIRQGSYEQYF
J gene: TRBJ2-7
clone size: .
V gene: TRBV9
D gene: TRBD1

CDR3 DNA: TGCGCCAGCAGCCAAGATCCGGAGGGGCGTGGTGGCTACACCTTC
CDR3 protein: CASSQDPEGRGGYTF
J gene: TRBJ1-2
clone size: few
V gene: TRBV4-1
D gene: .

CDR3 DNA: TGTGCCAGCAGTGTCCCCCGGGACAGGGGCCCCGCCCTTAACACCGGGGAGCTGTTTTTT
CDR3 protein: CASSVPRDRGPALNTGELFF
J gene: TRBJ2-2
clone size: .
V gene: TRBV6-1
D gene: TRBD1

CDR3 DNA: TGCGCCAGCAGCCAAGGGAACGGACAGGGGGCCGAAAAACTGTTTTTT
CDR3 protein: CASSQGNGQGAEKLFF
J gene: TRBJ1-4
clone size: .
V gene: TRBV4-3
D gene: TRBD1

CDR3 DNA: TGTGCCAGCAAAGGGACAGCTAATAATGAAAAACTGTTTTTT
CDR3 protein: CASKGTANNEKLFF
J gene: TRBJ1-4
clone size: .
V gene: TRBV6-1
D gene: TRBD1

CDR3 DNA: TGTGCCAGCAGGGGGCTAGGAGAAAAACTGTTTTTT
CDR3 protein: CASRGLGEKLFF
J gene: TRBJ1-4
clone size: .
V gene: TRBV2
D gene: .

CDR3 DNA: TGTGCCACCAGCGTGGACAGGGGATCCTACGAGCAGTACTTC
CDR3 protein: CATSVDRGSYEQYF
J gene: TRBJ2-7
clone size: once
V gene: TRBV15
D gene: TRBD1

CDR3 DNA: TGTGCCAGTAGTTGGCGGGAAAAGCAGTTCTTC
CDR3 protein: CASSWREKQFF
J gene: TRBJ2-1
clone size: .
V gene: TRBV19
D gene: .

CDR3 DNA: TGTGCCAGCAGCCAACAGGGAAGCTCCTACGAGCAGTACTTC
CDR3 protein: CASSQQGSSYEQYF
J gene: TRBJ2-7
clone size: once
V gene: TRBV7-9
D gene: .

CDR3 DNA: TGTGCCACCAGCAGAGATCCAACCGGGACAGCGGAGGGAGAGACCCAGTACTTC
CDR3 protein: CATSRDPTGTAEGETQYF
J gene: TRBJ2-5
clone size: .
V gene: TRBV15
D gene: .

CDR3 DNA: TGTGCCAGTAGTTCACAGGGGTCCAATCAGCCCCAGCATTTT
CDR3 protein: CASSSQGSNQPQHF
J gene: TRBJ1-5
clone size: .
V gene: TRBV19
D gene: TRBD1

CDR3 DNA: TGTGCCAGCAGCTTAGTAGGGGGGATGGGAAGTGAAAAACTGTTTTTT
CDR3 protein: CASSLVGGMGSEKLFF
J gene: TRBJ1-4
clone size: .
V gene: TRBV7-2
D gene: .

CDR3 DNA: TGTGCCAGCAGCGCCAAGGCCAGAAAAAGCTCTGGAAACACCATATATTTT
CDR3 protein: CASSAKARKSSGNTIYF
J gene: TRBJ1-3
clone size: .
V gene: TRBV11-2
D gene: .

CDR3 DNA: TGTGCCAGCAGCGTAGGAGCAGAGAGGACAGATACGCAGTATTTT
CDR3 protein: CASSVGAERTDTQYF
J gene: TRBJ2-3
clone size: .
V gene: TRBV9
D gene: .

CDR3 DNA: TGTGCCTGGAGTGTAAAGTCTGGGAGCGCCGGGGCCAACGTCCTGACTTTC
CDR3 protein: CAWSVKSGSAGANVLTF
J gene: TRBJ2-6
clone size: few
V gene: TRBV30
D gene: .

CDR3 DNA: TGTGCCAGCAGCGTAGGGCAGGGAAGGTCCTACAATGAGCAGTTCTTC
CDR3 protein: CASSVGQGRSYNEQFF
J gene: TRBJ2-1
clone size: .
V gene: TRBV9
D gene: .

CDR3 DNA: TGCACCAGCAGCCAAAGGCGGAGGAGCTCCTACGAGCAGTACTTC
CDR3 protein: CTSSQRRRSSYEQYF
J gene: TRBJ2-7
clone size: .
V gene: TRBV1
D gene: .

CDR3 DNA: TGTGCCAGCAGTTCAACCGGGAGCCCTAACTATGGCTACACCTTC
CDR3 protein: CASSSTGSPNYGYTF
J gene: TRBJ1-2
clone size: .
V gene: TRBV6-6
D gene: .

CDR3 DNA: TGCAGCGTTGGGGAACAGGGAGACGAGCAGTACTTC
CDR3 protein: CSVGEQGDEQYF
J gene: TRBJ2-7
clone size: .
V gene: TRBV29-1
D gene: .

CDR3 DNA: TGCAGCGCCGCCGGACAGGGCGGGGAGACCCAGTACTTC
CDR3 protein: CSAAGQGGETQYF
J gene: TRBJ2-5
clone size: .
V gene: TRBV29-1
D gene: TRBD1

CDR3 DNA: TGTGCCAGCAGCTTGCAAGAGACCCAGTACTTC
CDR3 protein: CASSLQETQYF
J gene: TRBJ2-5
clone size: .
V gene: TRBV11-3
D gene: .

CDR3 DNA: TGTGCCAGCAGGGGACACGGAGAGGGTCAACAGTACTTC
CDR3 protein: CASRGHGEGQQYF
J gene: TRBJ2-7
clone size: .
V gene: TRBV6-1
D gene: .

CDR3 DNA: TGTGCCAGCAGTACACGGCTAAGCAATCAGCCCCAGCATTTT
CDR3 protein: CASSTRLSNQPQHF
J gene: TRBJ1-5
clone size: .
V gene: TRBV2
D gene: .

CDR3 DNA: TGTGCCAGCAGCAAAGCCCGGGTCAGGGTCCGTGGCTACACCTTC
CDR3 protein: CASSKARVRVRGYTF
J gene: TRBJ1-2
clone size: .
V gene: TRBV21-1
D gene: .

CDR3 DNA: TGTGCCAGCAGCGTAGGACAGATCCAAGAGACCCAGTACTTC
CDR3 protein: CASSVGQIQETQYF
J gene: TRBJ2-5
clone size: .
V gene: TRBV9
D gene: .

CDR3 DNA: TGTGCCAGCTCCGAGGGCAGTTATTACGAGCAGTACTTC
CDR3 protein: CASSEGSYYEQYF
J gene: TRBJ2-7
clone size: .
V gene: TRBV18
D gene: .

CDR3 DNA: TGTGCCAGCAGCGCCAATAGGGCTAGCGGGACTTTCACAGATACGCAGTATTTT
CDR3 protein: CASSANRASGTFTDTQYF
J gene: TRBJ2-3
clone size: once
V gene: TRBV9
D gene: TRBD2

CDR3 DNA: TGTGCCAGCAGCTCCGGACTAGCGGGAGGGGTGGCCGGGGAGCTGTTTTTT
CDR3 protein: CASSSGLAGGVAGELFF
J gene: TRBJ2-2
clone size: .
V gene: TRBV5-4
D gene: TRBD2